The sample holds a few counts of the clone carrying this T cell receptor (beta chain). Its antigen is still unknown. The repertoire was sequenced with immunoSEQ multiplex PCR; TCRdb's copy has only in-frame clones and lacks some. This sample yields around 14,000 clones, of which 80% are seen a single time; around 4% belongs to the top ten. CDR3 length equals 14 residues. Per germline, CDR1 MNHEY and CDR2 SMNVEV (reference sequence). V gave up 5 bases and J gave up 6 bases; unmatched junction bases: 3. This entry is derived from a study of T cell repertoires in ileal Crohn's disease. At the level of the study: Postoperative therapy was given to about half: more than 10 thiopurines, around 20 anti-TNF agents.

General study points: Compared with non-smokers, active smokers at surgery showed more clonal expansions. Endoscopic recurrence occurred in every patient whose clonality exceeded 26.8%.

The sample comprised ileal tissue. The chain joins TRBV27 to TRBJ2-1; 11 nucleotides line up with TRBD1. The receptor was isolated from an adult with Crohn's disease. The CDR3 loop is CASSLGTGGNEQFF. CDR3 nucleotides: TGTGCCAGCAGTCTCGGGACAGGGGGCAATGAGCAGTTCTTC.